This TCR beta chain was captured by sequencing in a study of cytomegalovirus exposure and HLA in healthy donors. Study outcomes and limitations: According to a later analysis, TCR clusters from the first cohort tended to co-occur in the 90 to 150 validation repertoires. The CMV antigen specificity of three CMV-associated chains was confirmed through in vitro analysis.

In regard to this clone: Its specificity is unknown.

Measured with immunoSEQ multiplex PCR; TCRdb has only the in-frame clones, and not every one. The repertoire holds some 110,000 clones, more than 85% seen once, with about 4.3% in the top ten. Germline V gene data show CDR1 as SGHNT and CDR2 as YYREEE (reference sequence). This CDR3 is 11 amino acids long. Trimming cost V 3 bases and J 13 bases, with 13 bases left between them. Sequenced: PBMCs. This sequence originates from a man between 18 and 35 years old in good health and CMV-seropositive. V gene TRBV5-4 combines with J gene TRBJ1-2, with D perhaps matching TRBD1 (6 bases). The CDR3: CASSSTGIFTF. The DNA of the CDR3 is TGTGCCAGCAGCTCAACAGGGATTTTCACCTTC.